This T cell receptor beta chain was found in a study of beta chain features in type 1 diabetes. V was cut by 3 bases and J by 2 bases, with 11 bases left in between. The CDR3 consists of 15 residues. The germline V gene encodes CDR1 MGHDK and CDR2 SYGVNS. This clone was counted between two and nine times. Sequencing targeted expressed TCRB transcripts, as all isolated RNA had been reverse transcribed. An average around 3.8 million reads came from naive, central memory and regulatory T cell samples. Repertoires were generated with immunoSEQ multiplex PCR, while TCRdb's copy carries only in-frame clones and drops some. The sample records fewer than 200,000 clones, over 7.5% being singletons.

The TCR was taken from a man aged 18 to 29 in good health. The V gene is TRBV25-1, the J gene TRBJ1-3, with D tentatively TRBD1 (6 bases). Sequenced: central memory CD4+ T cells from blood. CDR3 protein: CASSDRAGAGNTIYF. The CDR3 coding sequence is TGTGCCAGCAGTGATAGGGCAGGGGCTGGAAACACCATATATTTT.